This TCR beta chain was sequenced for a study of cytomegalovirus exposure and HLA in healthy donors. Study-wide results and caveats: While the bulk of TCR sequences proved rare, some public TCRs turned up in many donors. The classifier was said to identify cytomegalovirus status with high specificity and sensitivity.

TCRdb's copy holds only in-frame clones and misses some; the assay was immunoSEQ multiplex PCR. The sample shows 330,000 or so clones, about nine tenths of them seen only once. This CDR3 contains 16 residues. The germline V gene has CDR1 SGHVS and CDR2 FQNEAQ. V lost 1 base to trimming and J lost 4 bases; unmatched junction nucleotides: 7. On this clone: Its target is unknown.

The donors were part of the validation cohort, which consisted of about 130 subjects and was separate from the first cohort of several hundred subjects. The specimen was PBMCs. The source is a woman under 30 in good health and CMV-seronegative. The chain carries TRBV7-8 and TRBJ2-3; the match to TRBD2 covers 8 bases. CDR3 amino acids: CASSLDGGRFPDTQYF. DNA of the CDR3: TGTGCCAGCAGCTTAGATGGCGGGAGGTTCCCAGATACGCAGTATTTT. The full variable domain, its missing parts supplied by reference TRBV7-8 and TRBJ2-3, is GAGVSQSPRYKVAKRGQDVALRCDPISGHVSLFWYQQALGQGPEFLTYFQNEAQLDKSGLPSDRFFAERPEGSVSTLKIQRTQQEDSAVYLCASSLDGGRFPDTQYFGPGTRLTVL.